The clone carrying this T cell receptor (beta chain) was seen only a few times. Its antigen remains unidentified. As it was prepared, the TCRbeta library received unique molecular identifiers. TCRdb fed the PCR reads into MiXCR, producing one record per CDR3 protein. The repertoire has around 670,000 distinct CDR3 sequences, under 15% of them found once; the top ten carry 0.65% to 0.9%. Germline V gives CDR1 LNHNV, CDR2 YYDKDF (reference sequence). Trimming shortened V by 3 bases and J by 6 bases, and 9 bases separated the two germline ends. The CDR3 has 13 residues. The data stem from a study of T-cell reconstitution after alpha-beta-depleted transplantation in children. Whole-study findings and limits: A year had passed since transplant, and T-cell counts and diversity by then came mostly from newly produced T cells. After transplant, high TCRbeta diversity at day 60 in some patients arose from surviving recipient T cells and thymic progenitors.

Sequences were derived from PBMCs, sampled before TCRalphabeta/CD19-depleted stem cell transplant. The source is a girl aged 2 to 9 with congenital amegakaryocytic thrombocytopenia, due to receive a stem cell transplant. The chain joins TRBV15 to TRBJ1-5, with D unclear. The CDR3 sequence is CATSRQAVQPQHF. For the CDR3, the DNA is TGTGCCACCAGCAGGCAAGCGGTTCAGCCCCAGCATTTT.